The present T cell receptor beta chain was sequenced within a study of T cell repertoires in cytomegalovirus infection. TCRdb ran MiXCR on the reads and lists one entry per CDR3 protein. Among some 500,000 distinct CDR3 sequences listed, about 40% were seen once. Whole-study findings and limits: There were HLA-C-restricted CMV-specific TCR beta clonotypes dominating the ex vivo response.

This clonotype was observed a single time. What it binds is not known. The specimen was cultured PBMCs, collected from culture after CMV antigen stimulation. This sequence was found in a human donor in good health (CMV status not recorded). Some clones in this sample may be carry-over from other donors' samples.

The CDR3 DNA reads as TGCGCCAGCAGCCAAGGCACAGGGGCACACTACGAGCAGTACTTC. Translated, it gives CASSQGTGAHYEQYF. The chain links TRBV4-3 to TRBJ2-7; 7 nucleotides match TRBD1. The CDR3 contains 15 residues. Looked up from germline, CDR1 is LGHNA and CDR2 is YSLEER. The junction had 6 bases not matched to a gene; V was cut back by 1 base and J by 3 bases.